What follows is one TCR beta chain and its context. Trimming removed 0 bases from V and 6 bases from J, with 6 bases in between. The germline CDR1 and CDR2 sequences are DFQATT and SNEGSKA (reference sequence). The CDR3 extends over 12 amino acids. TCRdb re-called the 5' RACE reads with MiXCR, one entry per CDR3 protein. The sample lists about 320,000 distinct CDR3 sequences, roughly an eighth occurring once. This specimen comes from a study of T cells after yellow fever vaccination. Study-wide context: Preparing low-cell-number fractions relied on SMART-Seq v4 Ultra Low Input.

The chain couples TRBV20-1 to TRBJ1-5; a possible D gene is TRBD1 (5 bases). The sequencing used CD4+ T cells sorted from PBMCs, collected 15 days after the yellow fever booster vaccination. This receptor was identified in a man aged 18 to 35 who received the YFV17D yellow fever vaccine. The CDR3 here is CSARDGGQPQHF. The CDR3 DNA reads as TGCAGTGCTAGAGATGGGGGTCAGCCCCAGCATTTT.